Listed here are 24 T cell receptor beta chains from one sample, sequenced in a study of cytomegalovirus exposure and HLA in healthy donors (dated by TCRdb to 2017 to 2019). Receptor libraries were prepared by the immunoSEQ multiplex PCR assay. A mixture of 60 forward primers for TCR Vbeta segments and 13 reverse primers for TCR Jbeta segments was used in the multiplex PCR. In TCRdb, the immuneACCESS table is reduced to in-frame sequences with V and J assigned. These tables do not hold every clone; where another copy was compared, an unresolved V gene accounts for under half, and the others remain unexplained. The sample has around 67,000 clones on record, 75% to 80% of them singletons. The top ten clones comprise roughly 8% of the sample. The sequenced material came from PBMCs. These receptors originate from a man aged 18 to 30 in good health and CMV-seropositive.

V gene TRBV10-2 combines with J gene TRBJ2-5; 11 positions match TRBD2. Germline V gene lookup returns CDR1 WSHSY and CDR2 SAAADI. This CDR3 has 15 amino acids. With V trimmed by 6 bases and J by 2 bases, 5 bases remained unmatched. CDR3 region: CASSPGLAVQETQYF. In DNA, the CDR3 is TGCGCCAGCAGCCCGGGACTAGCGGTACAAGAGACCCAGTACTTC.

The chain links TRBV7-9 to TRBJ2-7; D may be TRBD1 (7 bases). Deletions cut 5 bases from V and 3 bases from J, with 14 bases between. Per germline, CDR1 SEHNR and CDR2 FQNEAQ (reference sequence). This CDR3 is built from 14 residues. CDR3 residues: CASSAGQKGYEQYF. DNA of the CDR3: TGTGCCAGCAGCGCGGGACAGAAGGGCTACGAGCAGTACTTC.

The rearrangement uses TRBV7-2 and TRBJ1-1; no definite D call. CDR1 and CDR2 (germline): SGHTA, FQGNSA. The CDR3 has 13 residues. V lost 2 bases and J 2 bases, leaving 6 bases between the germline ends. CDR3 in amino acids: CASSLSHNTEAFF. DNA of the CDR3: TGTGCCAGCAGCTTAAGCCATAACACTGAAGCTTTCTTT. The variable domain in full, completed from reference TRBV7-2 and TRBJ1-1, reads GAGVSQSPSNKVTEKGKDVELRCDPISGHTALYWYRQSLGQGLEFLIYFQGNSAPDKSGLPSDRFSAERTGGSVSTLTIQRTQQEDSAVYLCASSLSHNTEAFFGQGTRLTVV.

The chain combines TRBV6-6 with TRBJ2-7, with 9 nucleotides matching TRBD1. The CDR3 loop spans 14 amino acids. Germline CDR1 MNHNY, CDR2 SVGAGI (reference sequence). V shed 6 bases and J 2 bases; nucleotides not matched to a gene: 5. The CDR3 is CASSQGQGTYEQYF. The DNA for the CDR3 is TGTGCCAGCAGCCAAGGACAGGGGACCTACGAGCAGTACTTC.

Only a few counts were recorded for this clone. The rearrangement joins TRBV9 to TRBJ2-5; D is undetermined. The V and J ends lost 0 bases and 1 base respectively, with 10 bases between them. This CDR3 region has 15 residues. Germline CDR1 is SGDLS and CDR2 is YYNGEE. The CDR3 nucleotides are TGTGCCAGCAGCGTAGGTAGTAGGAGCCAAGAGACCCAGTACTTC. It translates to CASSVGSRSQETQYF.

In its sample, this clone was seen once. The chain recombines TRBV2 with TRBJ2-3; 7 nucleotides align to TRBD2. In germline, CDR1 is SNHLY, CDR2 FYNNEI. Unmatched junction bases numbered 5, after V lost 6 bases and J lost 2 bases. This CDR3 is built from 14 residues. The CDR3 bases are TGTGCCAGCAGCCGGGACTATCTCACAGATACGCAGTATTTT. Protein sequence: CASSRDYLTDTQYF.

This chain links TRBV28 with TRBJ1-6; the D gene is possibly TRBD1 (5 bases). The length of the CDR3 is 15 residues. Trimming took off 7 bases at V and 6 bases at J, with 16 bases between the two ends. The germline V gene has CDR1 MDHEN and CDR2 SYDVKM. CDR3 nucleotide sequence: TGTGCCAGCACCGGATTGAGCAGGGTTAATTCACCCCTCCACTTT. Residues: CASTGLSRVNSPLHF.

CDR3 residues: CASSLERALGEAFF. The CDR3, as DNA: TGTGCCAGCAGCTTGGAGAGGGCCTTAGGAGAAGCTTTCTTT. V is TRBV5-8 and J is TRBJ1-1; no clear D. Germline lookup yields CDR1 SGHTS and CDR2 YDEGEE. This CDR3 spans 14 amino acids. Trimming took 0 bases from V and 8 from J, leaving 14 bases between them. Complete variable domain (other parts from reference TRBV5-8 and TRBJ1-1): EAGVTQSPTHLIKTRGQQATLRCSPISGHTSVYWYQQALGLGLQFLLWYDEGEERNRGNFPPRFSGRQFPNYSSELNVNALELEDSALYLCASSLERALGEAFFGQGTRLTVV.

The chain has TRBV6-1 and TRBJ2-7; 12 bases map to TRBD2. Losses at the gene ends were 0 bases for V and 9 bases for J; bases not matched to a gene: 6. Germline V lookup: CDR1 MNHNS, CDR2 SASEGT. The CDR3 is 15 residues long. The CDR3 DNA reads as TGTGCCAGCAGTGAAGCGACTAGCGGGGGCTGGGGGCAGTACTTC. Protein product: CASSEATSGGWGQYF.

V and J are TRBV28 and TRBJ2-7, with D possibly matching TRBD2 (6 bases). The V end lost 5 bases, the J end lost 5 bases, and 13 bases lay between the germline ends. The CDR3 has 13 amino acids. The germline CDR1 and CDR2 sequences are MDHEN and SYDVKM. The CDR3 reads CASSPPGEDEQYF. Written as DNA, the CDR3 is TGTGCCAGCAGTCCCCCCGGGGAGGACGAGCAGTACTTC. Full variable domain (outside the CDR3, taken from reference TRBV28 and TRBJ2-7): DVKVTQSSRYLVKRTGEKVFLECVQDMDHENMFWYRQDPGLGLRLIYFSYDVKMKEKGDIPEGYSVSREKKERFSLILESASTNQTSMYLCASSPPGEDEQYFGPGTRLTVT.

The J gene is TRBJ1-1, the V gene TRBV7-8; 7 nucleotides agree with TRBD1. CDR1 is SGHVS, CDR2 FQNEAQ, per germline. The J segment lost 5 bases and the V segment lost 3 bases, leaving 15 bases of the junction unmatched. This CDR3 contains 17 residues. CDR3 nucleotides: TGTGCCAGCAGCTTCCTGACAGGGACGGCTGCGGAAACTGAAGCTTTCTTT. This codes for CASSFLTGTAAETEAFF.

This sequence joins TRBV5-1 and TRBJ1-1, with TRBD1 identical over 7 bases. Looked up from germline, CDR1 is SGHRS and CDR2 is YFSETQ. V shed 1 base and J 6 bases; nucleotides not matched to a gene: 12. This CDR3 has 16 amino acids. This CDR3 reads CASSLWVRQGGAEAFF. CDR3 in DNA: TGCGCCAGCAGCTTGTGGGTGAGGCAGGGGGGCGCTGAAGCTTTCTTT.

This CDR3 reads CASSLAEGANSPLHF. As DNA, the CDR3 is TGCGCCAGCAGCTTGGCCGAGGGGGCGAATTCACCCCTCCACTTT. This chain connects TRBV5-1 to TRBJ1-6; 7 bases are shared with TRBD1. CDR1 SGHRS and CDR2 YFSETQ come from the germline V gene. This CDR3 spans 15 amino acids. Trimming removed 0 bases from V and 7 bases from J; junction bases left unmatched: 4. The full variable domain, rest sourced from reference TRBV5-1 and TRBJ1-6, is KAGVTQTPRYLIKTRGQQVTLSCSPISGHRSVSWYQQTPGQGLQFLFEYFSETQRNKGNFPGRFSGRQFSNSRSEMNVSTLELGDSALYLCASSLAEGANSPLHFGNGTRLTVT.

V usage is TRBV30 and J usage is TRBJ1-2, with TRBD1 as a possible D gene (5 bases). Trimming removed 7 bases from V and 4 bases from J, with 16 bases in between. This CDR3 is built from 13 residues. Germline CDR1 reads GTSNPN; CDR2 reads SVGIG (reference sequence). The CDR3 sequence: CASRVGRGYGYTF. Here the CDR3 DNA reads TGTGCCTCCAGGGTCGGGCGGGGCTATGGCTACACCTTC.

V and J are TRBV30 and TRBJ2-7, with D possibly being TRBD2 (6 bases). CDR1 is GTSNPN, CDR2 SVGIG, per germline (reference sequence). There are 14 residues in the CDR3. V shed 3 bases and J shed 3 bases, with 15 bases lying between them. The CDR3: CAWRGGAGHYEQYF. The DNA for the CDR3 is TGTGCCTGGAGGGGCGGGGCAGGGCACTACGAGCAGTACTTC.

The sample holds one count of this clone. V and J are TRBV5-1 and TRBJ2-3; D might be TRBD2 (5 bases). V was clipped by 2 bases and J by 2 bases, with 21 bases between them. The CDR3 totals 18 residues. Germline CDR1 reads SGHRS; CDR2 reads YFSETQ. The CDR3, as DNA: TGCGCCAGCAGCTTCTTTACGTGGACTGGGGAAGCCACAGATACGCAGTATTTT. Translating it yields CASSFFTWTGEATDTQYF.

This chain connects TRBV5-1 to TRBJ1-1, with unresolved D. The V end was cut by 6 bases, the J end by 4 bases, with 13 bases between. Germline CDR1 reads SGHRS; CDR2 reads YFSETQ. The CDR3 extends over 13 amino acids. CDR3 sequence reads: CASIPSPGTEAFF. Written as DNA, the CDR3 is TGCGCCAGCATCCCGTCCCCGGGCACTGAAGCTTTCTTT.

In its sample, this clone was seen once. V gene TRBV7-9 combines with J gene TRBJ2-5; 10 nucleotides match TRBD2. Germline V gene lookup returns CDR1 SEHNR and CDR2 FQNEAQ (reference sequence). The CDR3 has 15 amino acids. Trimming cost V 5 bases and J 8 bases; bases outside gene matches: 11. CDR3 region: CASSPSGGLTTTQYF. CDR3 coding DNA: TGTGCCAGCAGCCCTAGCGGGGGCCTAACGACAACCCAGTACTTC.

V gene TRBV27 combines with J gene TRBJ2-7, with unresolved D. Trimming removed 2 bases from V and 5 bases from J, with 7 bases in between. Germline V lookup: CDR1 MNHEY, CDR2 SMNVEV (reference sequence). The CDR3 runs to 12 residues. In nucleotides, the CDR3 is TGTGCCAGCAGTTTAGGCCACCACGAGCAGTACTTC. It is translated as CASSLGHHEQYF.

The chain is built from TRBV19 and TRBJ1-1; the match to TRBD1 covers 7 bases. Germline V gives CDR1 LNHDA, CDR2 SQIVND (reference sequence). This CDR3 has 14 amino acids. The V gene end was trimmed by 6 bases and the J gene end by 4 bases; junction bases not matched to a gene: 8. The CDR3 bases are TGTGCCAGTAGCCTTCGACAGGGAGTCACTGAAGCTTTCTTT. It translates to CASSLRQGVTEAFF.

The chain links TRBV7-2 to TRBJ1-2; D might be TRBD1 (6 bases). The CDR3 covers 11 residues. In germline, CDR1 is SGHTA, CDR2 FQGNSA. The ends were cut back, 11 bases at V and 5 bases at J, with 12 bases in the middle. The CDR3: CAVGGGYGYTF. Written as DNA, the CDR3 is TGTGCCGTAGGGGGAGGGTATGGCTACACCTTC.

V gene TRBV7-8 combines with J gene TRBJ2-3; D remains ambiguous. The CDR3 loop spans 17 amino acids. The V and J ends lost 6 bases and 1 base respectively, with 20 bases between them. CDR1 SGHVS and CDR2 FQNEAQ come from the germline V gene. The CDR3 region is CASSFINSRTGTDTQYF. The CDR3 DNA reads as TGTGCCAGCAGTTTTATTAACTCCCGTACCGGCACAGATACGCAGTATTTT.

The V gene is TRBV20-1, the J gene TRBJ2-7, with no clear D. This CDR3 is 11 amino acids long. Germline V gene sequence: CDR1 DFQATT, CDR2 SNEGSKA (reference sequence). V was clipped by 3 bases and J by 3 bases, with 6 bases between them. The DNA of the CDR3 is TGCAGTGCTAGTAACGGCTACGAGCAGTACTTC. Amino acid sequence: CSASNGYEQYF.

This chain uses TRBV5-6 with TRBJ1-1; D not certain. The CDR3 is made up of 12 amino acids. Germline V gene lookup returns CDR1 SGHDT and CDR2 YYEEEE. Trimming cost V 5 bases and J 1 base, with 6 bases left between them. CDR3 in amino acids: CASRGRNTEAFF. Here the CDR3 DNA reads TGTGCCAGCAGGGGCAGGAACACTGAAGCTTTCTTT.